A selection of T cell receptor beta chains follows, all from one sample in a study of memory CD4+ T cells and cytomegalovirus serostatus. Assay used: immunoSEQ multiplex PCR; TCRdb lists only in-frame clones, some missing. The top ten clones hold around 0.5% of a sample with about 58,000 clones, about four fifths of them seen once. The specimen was memory CD4+ T cells from blood. All receptors derive from an adult in good health and CMV-seronegative. Some clones in this sample may be carry-over from other donors' samples. CDR3s include the opening cysteine and the closing phenylalanine or tryptophan. Each record gives: V gene, clone size, J gene, D gene, CDR3 DNA, CDR3 protein. D genes are given only for firm matches. Clone sizes are given selectively: once, few, many, or a class where the clone is expanded.

TRBV4-3	once	TRBJ2-5	TRBD2	TGCGCCAGCAGCCAAGAACTAGCGGGAAGCCGCGCAGAGACCCAGTACTTC	CASSQELAGSRAETQYF
TRBV30	-	TRBJ1-3	-	TGTGCCTGGAGTCGGGTACGCTCTGGAAACACCATATATTTT	CAWSRVRSGNTIYF
TRBV25-1	-	TRBJ1-1	-	TGTGCCAGCGCCACAGGTGGACTGGGAGCTTTCTTT	CASATGGLGAFF
TRBV2	-	TRBJ2-3	-	TGTGCCAGCAGCCCGGGACACCGAGGGATCACAGATACGCAGTATTTT	CASSPGHRGITDTQYF
TRBV5-1	few	TRBJ2-2	-	TGCGCCAGCAGCTTGACTGCAGACGAGAGGGGGTTTGGGGAGCTGTTTTTT	CASSLTADERGFGELFF
TRBV6-5	-	TRBJ1-2	TRBD1	TGTGCCAGCAGTCCGGGACAGATATACTATGGCTACACCTTC	CASSPGQIYYGYTF
TRBV5-5	-	TRBJ1-1	-	TGTGCCAGCAGCCATTCAAGGACGGGGACTGAAGCTTTCTTT	CASSHSRTGTEAFF
TRBV5-1	-	TRBJ2-1	-	TGCGCCAGCAGCTTTGGGCCTCTTGACGATGAGCAGTTCTTC	CASSFGPLDDEQFF
TRBV18	once	TRBJ1-5	TRBD1	TGTGCCAGCTCACCTGGACAGGGGCTTCAGCCCCAGCATTTT	CASSPGQGLQPQHF
TRBV10-2	-	TRBJ2-6	-	TGCGCCAGCACTGGGGGGACTGGGGCCAACGTCCTGACTTTC	CASTGGTGANVLTF
TRBV28	-	TRBJ2-3	-	TGTGCCAGCACTATACCGACGGGGGGCACAGATACGCAGTATTTT	CASTIPTGGTDTQYF
TRBV5-1	-	TRBJ2-2	-	TGCGCCAGCACCCCTACCACCGGGGAGCTGTTTTTT	CASTPTTGELFF
TRBV28	-	TRBJ2-7	-	TGTGCCAGCAGTCGGGTCAACAGTGCCAGCTACGAGCAGTACTTC	CASSRVNSASYEQYF
TRBV5-4	few	TRBJ1-3	-	TGTGCCAGCAGCTCCGCCGGACTCAACTCTGGAAACACCATATATTTT	CASSSAGLNSGNTIYF
TRBV11-2	-	TRBJ2-1	-	TGTGCCAGCAGCTTAGCTAGGACTAATACCTACAATGAGCAGTTCTTC	CASSLARTNTYNEQFF
TRBV2	once	TRBJ1-2	-	TGTGCCAGCAGCGCCAGGGGTTACGGTGGCTATGGCTACACCTTC	CASSARGYGGYGYTF
TRBV29-1	-	TRBJ1-1	-	TGCAGCGTTGGCCTTCGACGGGATGAAGCTTTCTTT	CSVGLRRDEAFF